This T cell receptor beta chain appears in the sequencing data of a study of HIV-infected patients and healthy controls. Notes on the study in general: Only sixteen HIV-infected individuals were processed, a major limit on how widely findings apply. Healthy control repertoires had roughly threefold more distinct CDR3s than untreated HIV+ repertoires, and higher Shannon diversity.

Alpha and beta constant-region primers primed reverse transcription of about 0.5 ug RNA. Alpha and beta chain libraries were made separately by chain-specific third strand synthesis with multiplexing indices. A 12-nucleotide barcode per molecule came from two concatenated random hexamers added pre-amplification. Using its own MiXCR run on the 5' RACE reads, TCRdb lists one record per CDR3 protein. The sample contains 9,000 to 9,500 distinct CDR3 sequences, roughly 6.1% of which appear only once. By share, this clonotype counts as medium-sized (0.01 to 0.1%). Its antigen is currently unknown. All unsorted peripheral T cells were captured because whole blood was used without fractionation. This CDR3 is built from 13 residues. Trimming removed 3 bases from V and 2 bases from J, with 7 bases in between. Germline CDR1 and CDR2: MGHRA and YSYEKL.

The receptor's source is an adult in good health. Input material: blood. V and J are TRBV4-1 and TRBJ1-2; D call uncertain. The CDR3 DNA is TGCGCCAGCAGCCAGCGGCAGAACTATGGCTACACCTTC. Protein sequence: CASSQRQNYGYTF.